This TCR beta chain is drawn from a study of PD-1 blockade in classical Hodgkin lymphoma (dated by TCRdb to about 2020). Background on the whole study: Nivolumab dosing was 3 mg/kg intravenously every 2 weeks, continuing until either disease progression or unacceptable toxicity. To define a peripheral blood immune signature of response to PD-1 blockade in classical Hodgkin lymphoma, the study combined TCR beta sequencing with CyTOF.

Beyond this particular receptor, the publication reports: Trial patients with a complete response had baseline diversity similar to that of newly diagnosed patients, while partial responders and progressors had significantly lower diversity. The study was limited to a single clinical trial cohort, and causes of repertoire differences, possibly disease activity or prior therapy, remained undefined. By C4D1, a significant rise was seen in CD4+ TCR diversity but not in CD8+ TCR diversity (p=0.0027 vs p=0.16), and the rise was most apparent among complete responders (p=0.02). Lower diversity was seen in patients whose nivolumab began less than 1 year after ASCT, and these patients were left out of later analyses so that immune reconstitution would not confound the results. Baseline TCR diversity was reported to be lower in newly diagnosed patients than in healthy donors and to be lower still in relapsed/refractory patients.

Sample time point, as interpreted from the label and publication: cycle 2 day 1 (C2D1) of nivolumab. Every trial patient had relapsed following autologous stem cell transplantation, and prior brentuximab vedotin exposure was what differed among cohorts A, B and C. The trial cohort included 50 or so patients with relapsed/refractory classical Hodgkin lymphoma, and each patient had a best overall response of complete response, partial response or progressive disease. Single-agent nivolumab was administered to trial patients in the multi-cohort phase II CheckMate 205 trial. An independent review committee assessed best overall response by applying the 2007 International Working Group response criteria. Trial PBMCs were collected just before the start of nivolumab (C1D1) and during therapy at cycle 2 day 1 and cycle 4 day 1. Peripheral blood was collected in 8 mL Vacutainer Cell Preparation Tubes, from which PBMCs were isolated by centrifugation and then cryopreserved.

This clone was detected a few times. There is no known antigen for this receptor. Base quality data are lacking; no much larger clone is found one base away. Trimming removed 3 bases from V and 7 bases from J; the gene matches leave 4 bases unexplained. CDR3 length: 13 amino acids, cysteine to phenylalanine. Only the CDR3 region is kept as DNA, spanning 39 bases read in frame from base 1. The germline V gene provides CDR1 ENHRY and CDR2 SYGVKD. The Qiagen DNeasy kit was used to extract genomic DNA from unsorted PBMCs and from the negatively selected CD4+ and CD8+ fractions. TCR beta CDR3 regions were amplified by immunoSEQ multiplex PCR using primers annealing to V and J segments. A synthetic immune receptor repertoire was used to minimize amplification bias, and any remaining bias was removed computationally after sequencing. Turning to the authors' computational methods: Custom Python scripts were used to quantify repertoire diversity as the Shannon entropy index. Unsorted, CD4+ and CD8+ repertoires were examined separately, except in combined analyses, for which CD4+ and CD8+ sequences were merged in silico. Clonal expansion was defined as a frequency increase of at least 2-fold after treatment compared with C1D1, and clones undetected at baseline were assigned a pseudocount of 0.5. Singleton clones were defined as clones with 0 or 1 copy at C1D1, and non-singleton clones were defined as clones with 2 or more copies. Clones expanded in unsorted samples were annotated as CD4+, CD8+ or unknown by matching protein sequences in sorted samples from the same patient. Diversity changes from C1D1 to C4D1 were tested in paired samples using Wilcoxon tests. The clones in this table, taken by TCRdb from immuneACCESS, are in-frame only. Not every clone is retained; where verified, under half of the shortfall comes from an unresolved V gene, and the cause of the rest is unknown. The DNA gave D and trimming, while V, J and clone size come from that table. The sample has around 150,000 clones on record, about 81% of them singletons. The ten most abundant clones make up 7% to 9.5% of the sample.

Material: peripheral blood mononuclear cells (PBMCs), obtained before the second cycle of nivolumab. The TCR was taken from a human donor with classical Hodgkin lymphoma. The rearranged segments are TRBV10-3 and TRBJ1-2; the junction holds 8 bases that match TRBD1. The CDR3 is CAISDQQGVGYTF. The nucleotides read TGTGCCATCAGTGACCAACAGGGGGTTGGCTACACCTTC.